Following are 22 T cell receptor beta chains from one sample sequenced in a study of cytomegalovirus exposure and HLA in healthy donors. The PCR employed 60 Vbeta primers together with 13 Jbeta primers. Data came from immunoSEQ multiplex PCR; TCRdb stores just in-frame clones and leaves some out. The data contain some 160,000 clones, roughly 79% of them singletons. The sequenced material came from PBMCs. Every receptor here comes from a man in his forties in good health and CMV-seronegative.

The gene calls are TRBV4-1 and TRBJ2-7, with a tentative D call TRBD2 (6 bases). The CDR3 has 16 amino acids. The germline gives CDR1 MGHRA, CDR2 YSYEKL. The V end was cut by 0 bases, the J end by 3 bases, with 15 bases between. The CDR3, as DNA: TGCGCCAGCAGCCAAGAGTTTAGGCGGGGCGGCTACGAGCAGTACTTC. Its protein is CASSQEFRRGGYEQYF.

The rearrangement joins TRBV9 to TRBJ1-1; the D is unclear. Germline V CDR1 and CDR2: SGDLS, YYNGEE. V lost 0 bases and J 4 bases, leaving 13 bases between the germline ends. The CDR3 has 15 residues. The CDR3 here is CASSVATGKATEAFF. In DNA, the CDR3 is TGTGCCAGCAGCGTAGCTACGGGGAAGGCCACTGAAGCTTTCTTT.

The chain recombines TRBV6-1 with TRBJ1-1, with TRBD1 matching 7 bases. The germline CDR1 and CDR2 sequences are MNHNS and SASEGT. The CDR3 contains 14 residues. V gave up 8 bases and J gave up 2 bases; unmatched junction bases: 8. The chain's CDR3 is CASSKGGANTEAFF. The CDR3 DNA follows: TGTGCCAGCTCCAAAGGGGGCGCAAACACTGAAGCTTTCTTT.

V usage is TRBV6-1 and J usage is TRBJ2-1; maybe TRBD1 (6 bases). CDR1 is MNHNS and CDR2 is SASEGT in the germline V gene. Between the trimmed V and J ends, which lost 4 bases and 2 bases, there was a span of 15 bases. CDR3 length equals 16 residues. CDR3 loop: CASSALGGATYNEQFF. In DNA form, the CDR3 reads TGTGCCAGCAGTGCTTTAGGGGGAGCCACCTACAATGAGCAGTTCTTC.

The DNA of the CDR3 is TGCAGCGTTGCTGACAGGGGAGTAGAGGGCTACACCTTC. Translation: CSVADRGVEGYTF. The chain recombines TRBV29-1 with TRBJ1-2, with 8 nucleotides matching TRBD1. In germline, CDR1 is SQVTM, CDR2 ANQGSEA. CDR3 length: 13 amino acids. V lost 4 bases, J lost 8 bases, and 9 bases stayed unmatched. Looking up the rest from reference TRBV29-1 and TRBJ1-2 gives the full variable domain: SAVISQKPSRDICQRGTSLTIQCQVDSQVTMMFWYRQQPGQSLTLIATANQGSEATYESGFVIDKFPISRPNLTFSTLTVSNMSPEDSSIYLCSVADRGVEGYTFGSGTRLTVV.

The chain combines TRBV7-8 with TRBJ1-4, with a tentative D call TRBD1 (6 bases). V was shortened by 5 bases and J by 7 bases, with 14 bases between the two germline ends. Germline lookup yields CDR1 SGHVS and CDR2 FQNEAQ. The CDR3 covers 14 residues. CDR3 sequence reads: CASSREGGVEKLFF. The CDR3 nucleotides are TGTGCCAGCAGCCGAGAGGGGGGGGTTGAAAAACTGTTTTTT. Variable domain in full (rest from reference TRBV7-8 and TRBJ1-4): GAGVSQSPRYKVAKRGQDVALRCDPISGHVSLFWYQQALGQGPEFLTYFQNEAQLDKSGLPSDRFFAERPEGSVSTLKIQRTQQEDSAVYLCASSREGGVEKLFFGSGTQLSVL.

The chain is built from TRBV7-9 and TRBJ1-1, with a weak D call TRBD1 (5 bases). The V end was cut by 5 bases, the J end by 7 bases, with 20 bases between. The CDR3 spans 15 residues. Germline lookup yields CDR1 SEHNR and CDR2 FQNEAQ (reference sequence). DNA for the CDR3: TGTGCCAGCAGCATCCCTAGGCCAGGGCACCTTGAAGCTTTCTTT. Translating gives CASSIPRPGHLEAFF.

This chain connects TRBV7-2 to TRBJ2-7; the match to TRBD2 covers 12 bases. V lost 5 bases to trimming and J lost 0 bases; unmatched junction nucleotides: 8. The germline V gene has CDR1 SGHTA and CDR2 FQGNSA. This CDR3 comprises 17 residues. CDR3 sequence (DNA): TGTGCCAGCAGCGAGATGGGACTAGCGGGCAGCTCCTACGAGCAGTACTTC. This translates into CASSEMGLAGSSYEQYF.

This clone was observed a few times. The J gene is TRBJ1-1, the V gene TRBV5-5; maybe TRBD1 (6 bases). V gave up 7 bases and J gave up 1 base, with 14 bases separating them. The CDR3 contains 14 residues. The germline CDR1 and CDR2 sequences are SGHKS and YYEKEE (reference sequence). CDR3: CASGPGHSNTEAFF. The DNA for the CDR3 is TGTGCCAGCGGTCCGGGACATTCGAACACTGAAGCTTTCTTT.

V usage is TRBV9 and J usage is TRBJ2-6; weak D call: TRBD1 (6 bases). The CDR3 extends over 16 amino acids. V was cut by 0 bases and J by 3 bases, with 10 bases left in between. Looked up from germline, CDR1 is SGDLS and CDR2 is YYNGEE. In nucleotides, the CDR3 is TGTGCCAGCAGCGTAGAGGGACATTTTGGGGCCAACGTCCTGACTTTC. This gives the protein CASSVEGHFGANVLTF.

As DNA, the CDR3 is TGTGCCAGCAGTTTTGGCCGAGGACAGGGGAGCAATCAGCCCCAGCATTTT. It translates to CASSFGRGQGSNQPQHF. The J gene is TRBJ1-5, the V gene TRBV27, with 9 nucleotides matching TRBD1. Germline CDR1 MNHEY, CDR2 SMNVEV (reference sequence). After removal of 3 bases from V and 1 base from J, the junction contained 7 bases not matched to a gene. This CDR3 comprises 17 residues.

This clone has only one observation. CDR3 nucleotide sequence: TGTGCCAGCAGCTTGCTAGCGGGGGACTACAATGAGCAGTTCTTC. Residues: CASSLLAGDYNEQFF. V and J are TRBV7-8 and TRBJ2-1, with 10 positions matching TRBD2. CDR1 is SGHVS, CDR2 FQNEAQ, per germline. This CDR3 has 15 residues. The junction had 2 bases not matched to a gene; V was cut back by 3 bases and J by 3 bases.

A note on this clone: At the DNA level, this CDR3 is encoded by other sequences in the same sample as well. V usage is TRBV6-1 and J usage is TRBJ2-3; D perhaps matches TRBD2 (6 bases). This CDR3 has 15 amino acids. Germline values: CDR1 MNHNS, CDR2 SASEGT. CDR3 nucleotides: TGTGCTAGTACTGGCGGGGCAACTAGCACAGATACGCAGTATTTT. This gives the protein CASTGGATSTDTQYF.

J is TRBJ2-7 and V is TRBV5-1, with 11 bases identical to TRBD2. The CDR3 loop spans 15 amino acids. The J segment lost 2 bases and the V segment lost 4 bases, leaving 5 bases of the junction unmatched. Germline V gives CDR1 SGHRS, CDR2 YFSETQ. CDR3 region: CASSLLAGGPYEQYF. CDR3 coding DNA: TGCGCCAGCAGCCTTTTAGCGGGAGGGCCCTACGAGCAGTACTTC.

This sequence joins TRBV7-6 and TRBJ2-7; 7 positions match TRBD1. Germline V lookup: CDR1 SGHVS, CDR2 FNYEAQ. Losses at the gene ends were 2 bases for V and 2 bases for J; bases not matched to a gene: 6. CDR3 size: 15 residues. The CDR3 DNA follows: TGTGCCAGCAGCTTAAAGGGGACAGCTGCCTACGAGCAGTACTTC. It is translated as CASSLKGTAAYEQYF.

CDR3: CASSLAGTSYNEQFF. In nucleotides, the CDR3 is TGTGCCAGCAGCCTAGCCGGGACATCCTACAATGAGCAGTTCTTC. V gene TRBV11-3 combines with J gene TRBJ2-1, with D possibly matching TRBD1 (6 bases). The V gene's germline CDR1 is SGHNT and CDR2 YENEEA. The CDR3 is 15 residues long. V was shortened by 5 bases and J by 1 base, with 12 bases between the two germline ends.

V and J are TRBV7-9 and TRBJ2-5; TRBD2 aligns across 7 bases. V lost 4 bases to trimming and J lost 4 bases; unmatched junction nucleotides: 3. Germline-derived CDR1 and CDR2 are SEHNR and FQNEAQ (reference sequence). The CDR3 is 13 residues long. The CDR3 reads CASSWGGRETQYF. The CDR3 coding sequence is TGTGCCAGCAGCTGGGGGGGGAGAGAGACCCAGTACTTC.

The genes are TRBV5-1 and TRBJ2-1; 16 positions agree with TRBD2. Germline CDR1 reads SGHRS; CDR2 reads YFSETQ. The ends lost 5 bases at V and 2 bases at J; junction bases unmatched: 7. This CDR3 contains 18 residues. CDR3 coding DNA: TGCGCCAGCAGGACAGGGGGGACTAGCGGGAGGGCCTACAATGAGCAGTTCTTC. It yields the protein CASRTGGTSGRAYNEQFF.

The CDR3 coding sequence is TGCGCCAGCAGCTTTCTACCTAGCGGGGGGGTGTACGAGCAGTACTTC. Amino acid sequence: CASSFLPSGGVYEQYF. The chain couples TRBV5-1 to TRBJ2-7; 12 bases are a match to TRBD2. In germline, CDR1 is SGHRS, CDR2 YFSETQ. Unmatched junction bases numbered 7, after V lost 2 bases and J lost 4 bases. The CDR3 has 16 amino acids.

The chain employs TRBV2 and TRBJ1-6, with a possible D match to TRBD1 (6 bases). The V end was cut by 7 bases, the J end by 4 bases, with 14 bases between. Per the germline V gene, CDR1 is SNHLY and CDR2 is FYNNEI. The CDR3 is made up of 15 amino acids. The CDR3 protein is CASKRDTSYNSPLHF. The CDR3 region has the DNA TGTGCCAGCAAGCGGGACACCAGTTATAATTCACCCCTCCACTTT. The whole variable domain, remainder taken from reference TRBV2 and TRBJ1-6, is EPEVTQTPSHQVTQMGQEVILRCVPISNHLYFYWYRQILGQKVEFLVSFYNNEISEKSEIFDDQFSVERPDGSNFTLKIRSTKLEDSAMYFCASKRDTSYNSPLHFGNGTRLTVT.

The rearrangement uses TRBV14 and TRBJ2-1; possible D gene TRBD2, 6 bases. V was cut by 2 bases and J by 0 bases, with 20 bases left in between. The CDR3 loop spans 19 amino acids. Germline CDR1 reads SGHDN; CDR2 reads FVKESK. In nucleotides, the CDR3 is TGTGCCAGCAGCCAACTTGGGACTCAAACTTTCCGCTCCTACAATGAGCAGTTCTTC. Amino acids: CASSQLGTQTFRSYNEQFF.

V and J are TRBV28 and TRBJ1-5, with D perhaps matching TRBD1 (6 bases). The CDR3 is 15 residues long. CDR1 is MDHEN, CDR2 SYDVKM, per germline. V lost 5 bases and J lost 4, with 15 bases in between. The DNA of the CDR3 is TGTGCCAGCAGTCCTGATAACAGGGCGAATCAGCCCCAGCATTTT. Protein sequence: CASSPDNRANQPQHF.